This TCR beta chain was recovered during a study of beta chain features in type 1 diabetes (dated by TCRdb to the late 2010s). Turning to the overall study: Patients and healthy donors did not differ in mean age, gender distribution, total cell number or subset yield. Across all samples, 107,917,701 sorted cells were examined, and cell number per subset correlated strongly with RNA yield. In the study, recently diagnosed type 1 diabetes patients and matched healthy donors were compared on the TCRB repertoires of their sorted circulating CD4+ T cell subsets. Whereas all 30 or so donors provided naive and central memory subsets, regulatory and stem cell-like memory subsets were isolated from just 8 patients and about eight healthy donors. Results and caveats for the whole study, not just this receptor: Because cDNA rather than genomic DNA was sequenced, highly expressing activated cells could have been over-represented, although no difference in activation and CD3 levels was found between groups. Type 1 diabetes patients showed a moderate but significant shortening of TCRB CDR3 length in all four CD4+ subsets. HLA sub-analyses involved small numbers of individuals, so any influence of HLA type on TCRB rearrangement remained unresolved. Shorter templates might be favored by PCR, yet because patient and control samples were amplified and corrected together, any such skew would affect both groups equally. At VDJ recombination sites, patients with type 1 diabetes made fewer insertions and deleted more nucleotides, a pattern implying thymic rearrangement abnormalities. The naive, central memory and regulatory TCRB repertoires appeared to resemble one another more closely among patients than among healthy donors.

The High Capacity cDNA Reverse Transcription Kit was used to reverse transcribe all of the isolated RNA, meaning that expressed TCRB transcripts were what got sequenced. Deep immunoSEQ sequencing was performed on naive, central memory and regulatory T cell samples, with an average of around 3.4 million total reads per sample. Sorted cells were lysed in RLT buffer and RNA was extracted with DNase-treated RNeasy Micro or Mini kits, depending on cell number. To prevent cross-contamination, every cell subset was processed on its own, while patient and healthy donor samples were processed together. The immunoSEQ multiplex PCR was used to amplify TCRB sequences from cDNA, generating 87-bp fragments that spanned the CDR3 region. The amplicons were sequenced using the Illumina HiSeq platform. In the original analysis: PCR bias was computationally corrected using synthetic template baselines, reads within Hamming distance 2 were collapsed, and singletons that could not be merged were discarded. Reads were aligned against IMGT so that V, D and J genes, CDR3 length and insertions or deletions at six rearrangement sites could be assigned. Within each subset, clonotype counts were normalized to sorted cell number, and only after that were true diversity and Gini coefficients computed with the tcR R package. The overlap coefficient, calculated on TCRB nucleotide sequences, was used to quantify repertoire sharing. As a proxy for the pre-selection repertoire, out-of-frame TCRB sequences from naive cells were analyzed. Not all clones reach the TCRdb copy of this immuneACCESS table, which keeps in-frame sequences only. Checked studies attribute under half of the gap to unresolved V genes and leave the rest unexplained. That table is the source of V, J and clone size, and D and trimming were worked out from the DNA. The sample table shows about 620,000 clones, and 15% are seen once. The ten largest clones capture about 0.087% of the sample.

Each donor gave one peripheral blood draw, averaging roughly 100 mL, which was collected into heparinised tubes. Using a panel that included CD45RO, CCR7, CD25, CD127, CD95 and CD27, naive, central memory, regulatory and stem cell-like memory CD4+ T cells were sorted on a BD FACSAria II. Every sorted population had a purity above 98%. PBMCs were isolated immediately by Lymphoprep density gradient centrifugation and stained directly without culture. So that batch effects would be minimized, each experiment stained and sorted samples in pairs, pairing one healthy donor with one patient. As regards this clone: Its cognate antigen has yet to be identified. Base qualities were left out, and no much larger clone turns up one base away.

The clonotype was recovered from a man younger than 35 in good health. Sequenced material: naive CD4+ T cells from blood. The cell subset or site label for this specimen denotes: true naive CD4+ T cells.

The DNA is TGTGCCTGGAGTACCACGACCCTAAACTATGGCTACACCTTC. It encodes CAWSTTTLNYGYTF. Here the chain combines TRBV30 and TRBJ1-2; the D gene identity is not certain. Including the terminal cysteine and phenylalanine, the CDR3 comprises 14 residues. Left in the record is the CDR3 DNA by itself, 42 bases read in frame from the first base. V is reduced by 2 bases and J by 2 bases, leaving a spacing of 12 bases between them. Per the germline V gene (reference sequence), GTSNPN is the CDR1 and SVGIG is the CDR2.